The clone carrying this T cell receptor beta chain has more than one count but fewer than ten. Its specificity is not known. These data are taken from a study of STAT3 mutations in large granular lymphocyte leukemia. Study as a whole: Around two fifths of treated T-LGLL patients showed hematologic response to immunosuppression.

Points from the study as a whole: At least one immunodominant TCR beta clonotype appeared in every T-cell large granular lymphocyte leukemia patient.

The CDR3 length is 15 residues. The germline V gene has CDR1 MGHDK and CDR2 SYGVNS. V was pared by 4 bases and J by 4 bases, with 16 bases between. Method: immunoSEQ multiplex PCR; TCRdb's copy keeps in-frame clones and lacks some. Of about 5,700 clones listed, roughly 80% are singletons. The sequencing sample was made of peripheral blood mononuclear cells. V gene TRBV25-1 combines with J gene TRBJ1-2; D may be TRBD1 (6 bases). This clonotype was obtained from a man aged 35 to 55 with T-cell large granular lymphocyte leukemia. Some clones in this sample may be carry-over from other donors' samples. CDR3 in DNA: TGTGCCAGCAGTGCGTGGGGACAAGGGTTCTATGGCTACACCTTC. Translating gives CASSAWGQGFYGYTF.